What follows is one T cell receptor beta chain and its context. Its antigen is currently unknown. The data were taken from a study of CXCR3-negative and CXCR3-positive naive CD8 T cells. Among CD8+ T cells, naive ones were CD45RO-CCR7+CD27+CD95-. All TRB cDNA libraries came from 5' RACE performed with UMI labels. TCRdb re-called the 5' RACE reads; one entry per CDR3 protein, DNA not given. This sample contains under 8,000 distinct CDR3 sequences. This CDR3 has 17 amino acids. Notes on the study in general: The study found more hydrophobic TRB CDR3s in CXCR3-positive naive cells than in CXCR3-negative naive cells. Diversity proved comparably high across both naive subsets and much lower in memory CD8+ cells.

The sequence was collected from a human donor in good health. Some clones in this sample may be carry-over from other donors' samples. This chain links TRBV12-3 or TRBV12-4 with TRBJ1-1; TCRdb outputs TRBD1, but without DNA this stays unchecked. The sequenced material came from naive CXCR3+ CD8+ T cells from blood. As for subset: CD45RO-CCR7+CD27+CD95- naive CD8+ T cells expressing CXCR3 (TNR3+). CDR3 region: CASSIRQGANRYTEAFF.